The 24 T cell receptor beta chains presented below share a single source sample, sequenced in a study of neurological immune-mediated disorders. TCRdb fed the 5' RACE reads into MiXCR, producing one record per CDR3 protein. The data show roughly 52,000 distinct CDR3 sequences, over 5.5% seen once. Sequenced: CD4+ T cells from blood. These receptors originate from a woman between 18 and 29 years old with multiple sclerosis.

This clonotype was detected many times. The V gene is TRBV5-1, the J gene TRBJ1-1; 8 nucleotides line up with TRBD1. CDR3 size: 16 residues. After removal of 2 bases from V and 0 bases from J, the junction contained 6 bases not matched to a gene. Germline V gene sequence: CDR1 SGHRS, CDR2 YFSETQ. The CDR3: CASSLNPTGVNTEAFF. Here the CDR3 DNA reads TGCGCCAGCAGCTTAAACCCGACAGGGGTGAACACTGAAGCTTTCTTT. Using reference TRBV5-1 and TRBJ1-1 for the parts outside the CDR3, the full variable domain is KAGVTQTPRYLIKTRGQQVTLSCSPISGHRSVSWYQQTPGQGLQFLFEYFSETQRNKGNFPGRFSGRQFSNSRSEMNVSTLELGDSALYLCASSLNPTGVNTEAFFGQGTRLTVV.

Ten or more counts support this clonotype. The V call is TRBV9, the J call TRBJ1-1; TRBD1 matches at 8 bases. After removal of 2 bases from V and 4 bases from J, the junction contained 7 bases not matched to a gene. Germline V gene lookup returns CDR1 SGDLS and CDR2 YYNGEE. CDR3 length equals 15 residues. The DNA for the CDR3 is TGTGCCAGCAGCGTTATCACAGGGGGGGGCACTGAAGCTTTCTTT. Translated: CASSVITGGGTEAFF.

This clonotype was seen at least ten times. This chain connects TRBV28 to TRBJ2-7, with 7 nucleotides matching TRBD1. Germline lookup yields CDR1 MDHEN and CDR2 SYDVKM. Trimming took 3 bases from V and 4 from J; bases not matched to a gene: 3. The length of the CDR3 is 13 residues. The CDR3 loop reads CASSLGQLYEQYV. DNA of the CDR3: TGTGCCAGCAGTTTGGGACAGCTTTACGAGCAGTACGTC.

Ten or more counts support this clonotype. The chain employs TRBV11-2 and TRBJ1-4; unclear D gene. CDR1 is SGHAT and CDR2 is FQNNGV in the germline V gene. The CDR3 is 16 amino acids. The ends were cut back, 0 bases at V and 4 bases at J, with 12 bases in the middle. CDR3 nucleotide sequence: TGTGCCAGCAGCTTAGACCCCAGGATATTTAATGAAAAACTGTTTTTT. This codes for CASSLDPRIFNEKLFF.

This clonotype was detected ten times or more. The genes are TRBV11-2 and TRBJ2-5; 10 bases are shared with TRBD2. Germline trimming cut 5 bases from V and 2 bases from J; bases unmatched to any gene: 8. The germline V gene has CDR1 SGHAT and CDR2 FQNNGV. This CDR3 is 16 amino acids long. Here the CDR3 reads CASSVLAGKGQETQYF. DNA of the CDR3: TGTGCCAGCAGCGTACTAGCGGGAAAGGGACAAGAGACCCAGTACTTC.

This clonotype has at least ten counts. CDR3 DNA: TGTGCCAGCAGTCGCCAACTGGCGGGAGGGAGCACAGATACGCAGTATTTT. Translated: CASSRQLAGGSTDTQYF. The chain recombines TRBV6-5 with TRBJ2-3, with 9 bases identical to TRBD2. This CDR3 has 17 amino acids. Per germline, CDR1 MNHEY and CDR2 SVGAGI. The V segment lost 5 bases and the J segment 0 bases; nucleotides outside the gene matches: 9.

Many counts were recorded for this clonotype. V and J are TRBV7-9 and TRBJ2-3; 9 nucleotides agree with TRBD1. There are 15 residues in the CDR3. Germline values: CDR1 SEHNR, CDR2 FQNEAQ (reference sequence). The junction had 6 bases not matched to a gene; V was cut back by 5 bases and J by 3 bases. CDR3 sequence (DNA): TGTGCCAGCAGCGCCGGGACAGGGAGGACAGATACGCAGTATTTT. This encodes CASSAGTGRTDTQYF.

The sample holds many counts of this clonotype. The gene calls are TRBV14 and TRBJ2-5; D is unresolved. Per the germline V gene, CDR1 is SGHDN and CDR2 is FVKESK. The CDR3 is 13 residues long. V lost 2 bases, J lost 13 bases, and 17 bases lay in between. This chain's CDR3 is CASSQNSRSNAYF. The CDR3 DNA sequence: TGTGCCAGCAGCCAAAACTCAAGATCGAACGCGTACTTC.

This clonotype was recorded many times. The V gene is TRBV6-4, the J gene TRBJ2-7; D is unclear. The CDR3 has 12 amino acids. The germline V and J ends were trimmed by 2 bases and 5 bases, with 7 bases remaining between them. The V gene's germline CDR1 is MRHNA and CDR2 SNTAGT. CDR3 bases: TGTGCCAGCAGTGACGGGTCAGACGAGCAGTACGTC. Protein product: CASSDGSDEQYV.

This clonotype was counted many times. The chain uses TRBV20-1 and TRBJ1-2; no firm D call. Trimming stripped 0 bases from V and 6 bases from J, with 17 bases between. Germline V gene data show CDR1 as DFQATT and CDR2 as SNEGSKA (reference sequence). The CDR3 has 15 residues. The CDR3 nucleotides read TGCAGTGCTAGAGAGGGTCCGGAACGCTTACATGGCTACACCTTC. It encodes CSAREGPERLHGYTF.

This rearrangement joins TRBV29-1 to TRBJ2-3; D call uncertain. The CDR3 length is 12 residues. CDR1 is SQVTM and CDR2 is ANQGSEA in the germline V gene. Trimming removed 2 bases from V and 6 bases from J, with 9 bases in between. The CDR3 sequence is CSVEFGLDTQYF. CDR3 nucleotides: TGCAGCGTTGAATTTGGCCTCGATACGCAGTATTTT.

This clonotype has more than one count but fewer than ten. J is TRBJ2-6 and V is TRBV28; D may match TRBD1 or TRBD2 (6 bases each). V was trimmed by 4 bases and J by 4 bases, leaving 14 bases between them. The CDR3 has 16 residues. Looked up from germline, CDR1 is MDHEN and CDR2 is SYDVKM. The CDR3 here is CASSSPGGFGANVLTF. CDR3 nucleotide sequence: TGTGCCAGCAGTTCCCCCGGGGGCTTCGGGGCCAACGTCCTGACTTTC.

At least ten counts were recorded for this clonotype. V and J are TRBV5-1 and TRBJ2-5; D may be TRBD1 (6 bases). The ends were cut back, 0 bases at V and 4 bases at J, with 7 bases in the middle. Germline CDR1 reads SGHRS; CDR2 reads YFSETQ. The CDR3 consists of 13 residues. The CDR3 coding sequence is TGCGCCAGCAGCTTGGAAGGGGGAGAGACCCAGTACTTC. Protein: CASSLEGGETQYF.

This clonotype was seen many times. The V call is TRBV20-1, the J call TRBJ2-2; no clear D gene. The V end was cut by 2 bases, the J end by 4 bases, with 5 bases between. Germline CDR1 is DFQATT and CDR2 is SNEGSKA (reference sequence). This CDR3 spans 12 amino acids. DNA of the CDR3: TGCAGTGCTAGACAGCTCACCGGGGAGCTGTTTTTT. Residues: CSARQLTGELFF.

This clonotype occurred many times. This CDR3 reads CASSSGRQYSNQPQHF. DNA for the CDR3: TGTGCCAGCAGCTCGGGCCGCCAATATAGCAATCAGCCCCAGCATTTT. The chain employs TRBV5-6 and TRBJ1-5; D gene unclear. There are 16 residues in the CDR3. Trimming removed 3 bases at V and 0 bases at J, with 13 bases between. Per the germline V gene, CDR1 is SGHDT and CDR2 is YYEEEE.

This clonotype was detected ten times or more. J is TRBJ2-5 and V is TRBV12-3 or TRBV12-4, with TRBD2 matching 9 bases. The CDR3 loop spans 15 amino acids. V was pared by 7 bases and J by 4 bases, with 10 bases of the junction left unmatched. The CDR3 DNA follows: TGTGCCAGCAACTTCGGCGGGGGGGCCAGAGAGACCCAGTACTTC. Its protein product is CASNFGGGARETQYF.

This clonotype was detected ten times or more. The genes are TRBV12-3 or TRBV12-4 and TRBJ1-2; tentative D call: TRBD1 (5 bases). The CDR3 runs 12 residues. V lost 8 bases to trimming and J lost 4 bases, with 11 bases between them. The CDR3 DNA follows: TGTGCCAGCGTGGGACGGAGCTATGGCTACACCTTC. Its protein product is CASVGRSYGYTF.

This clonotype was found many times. Written as DNA, the CDR3 is TGCAGTGCTAGAGGACTAGCGGGACACAATGAGCAGTTCTTC. This codes for CSARGLAGHNEQFF. This chain uses TRBV20-1 with TRBJ2-1; 11 bases line up with TRBD2. V lost 1 base to trimming and J lost 5 bases; unmatched junction nucleotides: 1. Germline V lookup: CDR1 DFQATT, CDR2 SNEGSKA (reference sequence). This CDR3 region has 14 residues.

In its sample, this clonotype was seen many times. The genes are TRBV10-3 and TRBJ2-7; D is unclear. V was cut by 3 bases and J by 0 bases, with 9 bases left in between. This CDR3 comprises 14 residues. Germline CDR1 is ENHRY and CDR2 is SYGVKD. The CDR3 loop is CAISDDDGSYEQYV. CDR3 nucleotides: TGTGCCATCAGTGATGATGACGGCTCCTACGAGCAGTACGTC.

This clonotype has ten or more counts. In DNA, the CDR3 is TGTGCCAGCAGTTGGGGAGGGTTCTACAGCAATCAGCCCCAGCATTTT. It is translated as CASSWGGFYSNQPQHF. The chain uses TRBV12-3 or TRBV12-4 and TRBJ1-5; no clear D gene. This CDR3 is 16 amino acids long. V was pared by 4 bases and J by 1 base, with 14 bases between.

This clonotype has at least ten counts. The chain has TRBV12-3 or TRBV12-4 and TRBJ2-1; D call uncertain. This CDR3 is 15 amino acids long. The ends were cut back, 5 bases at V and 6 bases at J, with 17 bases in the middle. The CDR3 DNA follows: TGTGCCAGCAGTGCCCGGGTCTCCGTCCTCAATGAGCAGTTCTTC. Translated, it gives CASSARVSVLNEQFF.

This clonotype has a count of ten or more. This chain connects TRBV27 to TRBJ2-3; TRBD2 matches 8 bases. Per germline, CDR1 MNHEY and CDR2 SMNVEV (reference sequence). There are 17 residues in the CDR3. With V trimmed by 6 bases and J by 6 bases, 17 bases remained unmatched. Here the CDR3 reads CASSLTHAGGFRDTQYF. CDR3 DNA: TGTGCCAGCAGCCTAACCCACGCGGGGGGTTTTAGGGATACGCAGTATTTT.

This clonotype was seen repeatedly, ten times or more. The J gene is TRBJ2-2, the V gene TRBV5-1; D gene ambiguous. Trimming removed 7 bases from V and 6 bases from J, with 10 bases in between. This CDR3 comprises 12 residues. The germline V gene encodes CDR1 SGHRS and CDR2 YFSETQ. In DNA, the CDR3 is TGCGCCAGCGGATCCTACGCCGGGGAGCTGTTTTTT. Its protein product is CASGSYAGELFF.

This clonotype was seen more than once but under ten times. CDR3 sequence: CASSPPRQGEETQYF. CDR3 DNA: TGTGCCAGCTCACCTCCGAGACAGGGTGAAGAGACCCAGTACTTC. The chain carries TRBV18 and TRBJ2-5, with 7 bases lining up with TRBD1. The V gene end was trimmed by 3 bases and the J gene end by 3 bases; junction bases not matched to a gene: 7. Germline V gene sequence: CDR1 KGHSH, CDR2 LQKENI. The CDR3 extends over 15 amino acids.